The 14 T cell receptor beta chains given below trace back to one sample, sequenced in a study of blood T cell repertoires in COVID-19. Only in-frame clones appear in the TCRdb table, and some are missing; sequencing was by immunoSEQ multiplex PCR. The sample carries some 200,000 clones, about 85% recorded once. Input material: peripheral blood. These receptors all stem from a man aged 55 to 70 with active or convalescent COVID-19.

Written as DNA, the CDR3 is TGTGCCAGTAGTATTGGATCGGGACTAGCGGGGGTTAGGGCAGAGACCCAGTACTTC. Translating gives CASSIGSGLAGVRAETQYF. The chain links TRBV19 to TRBJ2-5; TRBD2 agrees at 14 bases. This CDR3 spans 19 amino acids. CDR1 LNHDA and CDR2 SQIVND come from the germline V gene (reference sequence). The ends lost 3 bases at V and 4 bases at J; junction bases unmatched: 13.

The V gene is TRBV3-1 (or the pseudogene TRBV3-2), the J gene TRBJ1-2; D unresolved. Germline V gene lookup returns CDR1 LGHDT and CDR2 YNNKEL (reference sequence). V lost 0 bases and J lost 4, with 12 bases in between. The CDR3 sequence is 15 residues long. DNA for the CDR3: TGTGCCAGCAGCCAAGATCTCGGGGATACCTATGGCTACACCTTC. Protein sequence: CASSQDLGDTYGYTF.

The chain links TRBV30 to TRBJ2-1; D is unclear. V was trimmed by 4 bases and J by 6 bases, leaving 4 bases between them. The CDR3 totals 10 residues. Germline-derived CDR1 and CDR2 are GTSNPN and SVGIG (reference sequence). The CDR3 sequence is CAWTVNEQFF. The DNA of the CDR3 is TGTGCCTGGACGGTCAATGAGCAGTTCTTC.

V gene TRBV25-1 combines with J gene TRBJ1-6, with 9 positions matching TRBD1. The J segment lost 7 bases and the V segment lost 5 bases, leaving 6 bases of the junction unmatched. This CDR3 is 15 amino acids long. Germline values: CDR1 MGHDK, CDR2 SYGVNS. The CDR3 is CASSIQGASNSPLHF. The CDR3 DNA reads TGTGCCAGCAGTATACAGGGGGCGTCAAATTCACCCCTCCACTTT.

The chain has TRBV3-1 (or the pseudogene TRBV3-2) and TRBJ1-2; 7 nucleotides align to TRBD1. The CDR3 extends over 14 amino acids. The J segment lost 8 bases and the V segment lost 0 bases, leaving 6 bases of the junction unmatched. Germline-derived CDR1 and CDR2 are LGHDT and YNNKEL (reference sequence). The CDR3 coding sequence is TGTGCCAGCAGCCAAGAAGGACAGGACCTAGGCTACACCTTC. Translated: CASSQEGQDLGYTF.

This chain connects TRBV6-5 to TRBJ2-7; unclear D gene. Germline loops: CDR1 MNHEY, CDR2 SVGAGI. The CDR3 is made up of 14 amino acids. The germline V and J ends were trimmed by 2 bases and 4 bases, with 12 bases remaining between them. CDR3 amino acids: CASSYASARYEQYF. The CDR3 coding sequence is TGTGCCAGCAGTTACGCGTCTGCCCGGTACGAGCAGTACTTC.

This rearrangement joins TRBV25-1 to TRBJ2-2, with 9 bases identical to TRBD1. Germline CDR1 MGHDK, CDR2 SYGVNS. V gave up 6 bases and J gave up 3 bases; unmatched junction bases: 2. There are 14 residues in the CDR3. CDR3 bases: TGTGCCAGCAGAGGACAGGGGTACACCGGGGAGCTGTTTTTT. Its protein product is CASRGQGYTGELFF.

V gene TRBV30 combines with J gene TRBJ2-3; TRBD2 agrees at 10 bases. The CDR3 runs to 14 residues. The V segment lost 0 bases and the J segment 4 bases; nucleotides outside the gene matches: 1. Germline V gene data show CDR1 as GTSNPN and CDR2 as SVGIG (reference sequence). CDR3 sequence: CAWSVGTSADTQYF. The CDR3 region has the DNA TGTGCCTGGAGTGTTGGGACTAGCGCAGATACGCAGTATTTT.

The chain employs TRBV4-1 and TRBJ2-5; TRBD2 matches at 8 bases. This CDR3 contains 15 residues. Trimming cost V 1 base and J 6 bases; bases outside gene matches: 7. Germline V gives CDR1 MGHRA, CDR2 YSYEKL. The CDR3 nucleotides are TGCGCCAGCAGCCAAGTTGACGGGGGGGCGAAGACCCAGTACTTC. Translation: CASSQVDGGAKTQYF.

The chain has TRBV7-9 and TRBJ2-1; D is perhaps TRBD2 (7 bases). Looked up from germline, CDR1 is SEHNR and CDR2 is FQNEAQ (reference sequence). The CDR3 extends over 15 amino acids. Trimming took off 1 base at V and 5 bases at J, with 12 bases between the two ends. Here the CDR3 DNA reads TGTGCCAGCAGCTTAGAATGGCGGGGGCACAATGAGCAGTTCTTC. Its translation: CASSLEWRGHNEQFF.

In DNA form, the CDR3 reads TGCAGCGTTTCGAGTTCAGCCCTGAGGTCTGAAGCTTTCTTT. Residues: CSVSSSALRSEAFF. The rearrangement uses TRBV29-1 and TRBJ1-1; D gene ambiguous. The V end was cut by 5 bases, the J end by 6 bases, with 19 bases between. Per germline, CDR1 SQVTM and CDR2 ANQGSEA. CDR3 size: 14 residues.

This clone was detected once. The rearrangement uses TRBV7-2 and TRBJ2-3; D perhaps matches TRBD2 (7 bases). The V gene's germline CDR1 is SGHTA and CDR2 FQGNSA. The CDR3 is made up of 15 amino acids. V lost 3 bases and J 2 bases, leaving 12 bases between the germline ends. The CDR3 DNA reads TGTGCCAGCAGCTTTCGGGGGGCCAACACAGATACGCAGTATTTT. This translates into CASSFRGANTDTQYF.

J is TRBJ1-5 and V is TRBV30, with no clear D. The germline V gene has CDR1 GTSNPN and CDR2 SVGIG (reference sequence). This CDR3 region has 15 residues. V gave up 3 bases and J gave up 1 base, with 13 bases separating them. CDR3 protein: CAWSGNGGSNQPQHF. The CDR3 DNA reads as TGTGCCTGGAGCGGAAACGGAGGGAGCAATCAGCCCCAGCATTTT.

The chain couples TRBV5-4 to TRBJ1-2, with 7 bases that match TRBD1. The CDR3 covers 15 residues. With 4 bases clipped from V and 4 bases from J, the junction kept 10 bases outside the gene matches. Germline V gives CDR1 SGHNT, CDR2 YYREEE (reference sequence). CDR3 bases: TGTGCCAGCAGCCCGGGAGGGGACAGATCCTATGGCTACACCTTC. Translating gives CASSPGGDRSYGYTF. Drawing the rest from reference TRBV5-4 and TRBJ1-2, the complete variable domain is ETGVTQSPTHLIKTRGQQVTLRCSSQSGHNTVSWYQQALGQGPQFIFQYYREEENGRGNFPPRFSGLQFPNYSSELNVNALELDDSALYLCASSPGGDRSYGYTFGSGTRLTVV.